This T cell receptor beta chain appears in the sequencing data of a study of T cell repertoires in cytomegalovirus infection. Study summary: As its CMV epitopes, the study selected recently identified HLA-C-restricted and well-studied HLA-B-restricted targets. Public TCR beta signatures were indicative of both CMV infection and a matching HLA type.

TCRdb processed the reads anew with MiXCR; each CDR3 protein has one entry. This repertoire shows fewer than 900,000 distinct CDR3 sequences, 25% to 30% found once; its top ten account for approximately 14%. V shed 3 bases and J shed 6 bases, with 6 bases lying between them. There are 12 residues in the CDR3. Germline values: CDR1 SGHTA, CDR2 FQGNSA. This clonotype showed up many times. Its specificity is not known. The input for sequencing was cultured CD8+ T cells from PBMCs, taken from culture after CMV antigen stimulation. This rearrangement joins TRBV7-2 to TRBJ1-3; D uncertain. The origin of this receptor is a human donor in good health (CMV status not recorded). Some clones in this sample may be carry-over from other donors' samples. CDR3 sequence (DNA): TGTGCCAGCAGCTTGTCGCCAAACACCATATATTTT. Amino acid sequence: CASSLSPNTIYF. Full variable domain (rest looked up from reference TRBV7-2 and TRBJ1-3): GAGVSQSPSNKVTEKGKDVELRCDPISGHTALYWYRQSLGQGLEFLIYFQGNSAPDKSGLPSDRFSAERTGGSVSTLTIQRTQQEDSAVYLCASSLSPNTIYFGEGSWLTVV.